These 15 T cell receptor beta chains came from one sample sequenced in a study of metastatic and nonmetastatic thyroid tumors. Among the patients, none had received any treatment before thyroid surgery. TCRdb re-called the PCR reads via MiXCR. This table holds roughly 30,000 clones, under 20% found once. Sequencing was done on a sample of blood. The receptors were gathered from a female donor with papillary thyroid cancer or a benign thyroid nodule (not recorded which). Some clones in this sample may be carry-over from other donors' samples.

This clone was seen ten or more times. The chain employs TRBV9 and TRBJ2-5; 14 positions agree with TRBD2. V lost 3 bases and J lost 4; bases outside the gene matches: 8. CDR3 length: 17 residues. CDR1 and CDR2 from the germline V gene are SGDLS and YYNGEE. CDR3 DNA sequence: TGTGCCAGCAGCGAGACTAGCGGGGGGGCCGTAGGAGAGACCCAGTACTTC. This gives the protein CASSETSGGAVGETQYF.

This clone was seen many times. The chain has TRBV3-1 and TRBJ1-6; 8 bases align to TRBD1. The CDR3 runs to 14 residues. V trimming: 4 bases; J trimming: 10 bases; junction bases outside the gene matches: 6. Germline V lookup: CDR1 LGHDT, CDR2 YNNKEL (reference sequence). CDR3 DNA: TGTGCCAGCAGCCCCAGGGGGCAGAACTCACCCCTCCACTTT. As protein: CASSPRGQNSPLHF.

The chain has TRBV4-3 and TRBJ2-7, with TRBD2 as a possible D gene (5 bases). The V end was cut by 0 bases, the J end by 4 bases, with 7 bases between. Germline V gene sequence: CDR1 LGHNA, CDR2 YSLEER. The CDR3 runs to 13 residues. The CDR3 region is CASSQDTSYEQYF. DNA for the CDR3: TGCGCCAGCAGCCAAGATACTAGTTACGAGCAGTACTTC.

At least ten counts were recorded for this clone. The rearrangement joins TRBV5-1 to TRBJ2-7, with 7 bases identical to TRBD1. CDR1 and CDR2 (germline): SGHRS, YFSETQ. With 1 base clipped from V and 2 bases from J, the junction kept 6 bases outside the gene matches. The CDR3 is 15 amino acids. The CDR3 loop reads CASSLSQGVTYEQYF. The DNA of the CDR3 is TGCGCCAGCAGCTTGTCCCAGGGGGTAACCTACGAGCAGTACTTC.

The table lists this clone with many counts. This may come from a read error, since a much larger clone is one base off. The chain carries TRBV7-9 and TRBJ1-1; D is unclear. The CDR3 spans 14 residues. Germline loops: CDR1 SEHNR, CDR2 FQNEAQ (reference sequence). CDR3 loop: CASSLGTLDTGAFF. The CDR3 nucleotides are TGTGCCAGCAGCTTAGGGACGCTAGATACTGGAGCTTTCTTT.

The table lists this clone with many counts. This rearrangement joins TRBV7-8 to TRBJ1-1; D remains ambiguous. The germline CDR1 and CDR2 sequences are SGHVS and FQNEAQ. With 0 bases removed from V and 4 bases from J, the gap between germline ends came to 9 bases. CDR3 size: 14 residues. CDR3 residues: CASSLAEGSTEAFF. The CDR3 region has the DNA TGTGCCAGCAGCTTAGCTGAAGGTAGCACTGAAGCTTTCTTT.

In this sample, this clone turned up many times. The CDR3 region has the DNA TGTGCCAGCAGCTTCGGGACGGGGTTTAGCACAGATACGCAGTATTTT. It translates to CASSFGTGFSTDTQYF. This chain uses TRBV11-2 with TRBJ2-3, with D perhaps matching TRBD1 or TRBD2 (5 bases each). V was clipped by 3 bases and J by 0 bases, with 13 bases between them. CDR3 length equals 16 residues. The V gene's germline CDR1 is SGHAT and CDR2 FQNNGV. The entire variable domain, with the rest obtained from reference TRBV11-2 and TRBJ2-3, is as follows: EAGVAQSPRYKIIEKRQSVAFWCNPISGHATLYWYQQILGQGPKLLIQFQNNGVVDDSQLPKDRFSAERLKGVDSTLKIQPAKLEDSAVYLCASSFGTGFSTDTQYFGPGTRLTVL.

The chain carries TRBV7-3 and TRBJ2-3; 9 positions agree with TRBD2. The CDR3 is 15 residues long. V lost 5 bases, J lost 3 bases, and 6 bases stayed unmatched. The germline CDR1 and CDR2 sequences are SGHTA and FQGTGA. CDR3 residues: CASSPGTSRTDTQYF. The CDR3 DNA reads as TGTGCCAGCAGCCCCGGGACTAGCCGTACAGATACGCAGTATTTT.

The V and J genes are TRBV20-1 and TRBJ1-2, with 9 bases aligning to TRBD1. This CDR3 has 15 residues. V gave up 2 bases and J gave up 3 bases; unmatched junction bases: 7. CDR1 is DFQATT and CDR2 is SNEGSKA in the germline V gene (reference sequence). The CDR3 DNA reads TGCAGTGCTAGAAGACAGGGGGGAATTTACTATGGCTACACCTTC. Its translation: CSARRQGGIYYGYTF.

This clone was counted at least ten times. The V call is TRBV4-1, the J call TRBJ1-2; no clear D gene. This CDR3 spans 16 amino acids. Trimming shortened V by 0 bases and J by 5 bases, and 16 bases separated the two germline ends. CDR1 and CDR2 from the germline V gene are MGHRA and YSYEKL. CDR3 nucleotides: TGCGCCAGCAGCCAAGATCTGGCGCTAAGTAGATATGGCTACACCTTC. As protein: CASSQDLALSRYGYTF.

This clone was picked up many times. V is TRBV30 and J is TRBJ1-4; 10 bases map to TRBD1. Per the germline V gene, CDR1 is GTSNPN and CDR2 is SVGIG (reference sequence). J gave up 6 bases and V 1 base, and 2 bases lay outside the gene matches. The CDR3 totals 14 residues. The CDR3 loop reads CAWSAGTGDEKLFF. As DNA, the CDR3 is TGTGCCTGGAGTGCGGGGACAGGGGATGAAAAACTGTTTTTT.

This clone is classed as medium-sized. The chain couples TRBV6-5 to TRBJ2-7; a weak D match, TRBD2 (6 bases). The CDR3 runs to 12 residues. The germline V gene has CDR1 MNHEY and CDR2 SVGAGI. Trimming left V 6 bases short and J 7 bases short, with 13 bases between. The chain's CDR3 is CASSLLAREQYF. CDR3 DNA sequence: TGTGCCAGCAGCTTACTAGCACGAGAGCAGTACTTC.

This clone showed up just once. The V and J genes are TRBV30 and TRBJ2-7; 9 bases match TRBD2. V lost 4 bases, J lost 3 bases, and 22 bases stayed unmatched. In germline, CDR1 is GTSNPN, CDR2 SVGIG (reference sequence). The length of the CDR3 is 19 residues. CDR3 amino acids: CAWTRPSWREGLCDYEQYF. CDR3 in DNA: TGTGCCTGGACCCGCCCCAGTTGGCGGGAGGGCCTTTGCGACTACGAGCAGTACTTC. Full variable domain (outside the CDR3, taken from reference TRBV30 and TRBJ2-7): SQTIHQWPATLVQPVGSPLSLECTVEGTSNPNLYWYRQAAGRGLQLLFYSVGIGQISSEVPQNLSASRPQDRQFILSSKKLLLSDSGFYLCAWTRPSWREGLCDYEQYFGPGTRLTVT.

Ten or more counts support this clone. This sequence joins TRBV19 and TRBJ1-5; D gene unclear. The CDR3 totals 16 residues. Trimming stripped 1 base from V and 3 bases from J, with 13 bases between. Germline V lookup: CDR1 LNHDA, CDR2 SQIVND (reference sequence). CDR3 coding DNA: TGTGCCAGTAGTATAGGGGAACAATCGTACAATCAGCCCCAGCATTTT. The encoded protein is CASSIGEQSYNQPQHF.

This clone has at least ten counts. V is TRBV11-2 and J is TRBJ1-1; D gene ambiguous. The CDR3 runs to 13 residues. Deletions cut 4 bases from V and 1 base from J, with 7 bases between. Germline lookup yields CDR1 SGHAT and CDR2 FQNNGV. Here the CDR3 DNA reads TGTGCCAGCAGCTCCGGACGGAACACTGAAGCTTTCTTT. It encodes CASSSGRNTEAFF.